A selection of T cell receptor beta chains follows, all from one sample in a study of blood T cell repertoires in COVID-19. TCRdb's copy holds only in-frame clones and misses some; the assay was immunoSEQ multiplex PCR. The data contain 29,000 or so clones, around four fifths of them seen just once; the ten biggest clones take up roughly 7.5%. Sample: peripheral blood. The receptor set was obtained from a woman aged 70-85 years with active or convalescent COVID-19. Both conserved end residues are part of each CDR3. The D gene is left open where the match is weak. A row's size may be missing; if present it is once, few, many or a size class.

d_call	v_call	clone_size	j_call	cdr3_nt	cdr3_aa
-	TRBV6-2/TRBV6-3	-	TRBJ2-1	TGTGCCAGCAGTTATCTTCGAGGGGGAGCAGGGGAGCATGAGCAGTTCTTC	CASSYLRGGAGEHEQFF
-	TRBV21-1	-	TRBJ2-5	TGTGCCGTAGGACAGGACAGTCTCCAAGAGACCCAGTACTTC	CAVGQDSLQETQYF
-	TRBV12-3/TRBV12-4	-	TRBJ1-1	TGTGCCAGCACCAAACTAGGGACTGAAGCTTTCTTT	CASTKLGTEAFF
-	TRBV9	-	TRBJ1-1	TGTGCCAGCGGAAGGGGTAGGGACACTGAAGCTTTCTTT	CASGRGRDTEAFF
-	TRBV24-1	-	TRBJ1-4	TGTGCCACCAGTGACATATTCGGGAAACTGTTTTTT	CATSDIFGKLFF
TRBD2	TRBV6-2/TRBV6-3	-	TRBJ2-7	TGTGCCAGCAGTTACTCGATGGCTAGCGGGAAGTTTGGGCGCGAGCAGTACTTC	CASSYSMASGKFGREQYF
-	TRBV6-5	-	TRBJ1-5	TGTGCCAGCAGTCCCAGGGCTGATCAGCCCCAGCATTTT	CASSPRADQPQHF
TRBD1	TRBV30	-	TRBJ1-1	TGTGCCTGTCAAGGGACAGGGAGGTCTGAAGCTTTCTTT	CACQGTGRSEAFF
-	TRBV7-8	-	TRBJ1-5	TGTGCCAGCAGCTTACGGGGGGTCGGCAATCAGCCCCAGCATTTT	CASSLRGVGNQPQHF
-	TRBV20-1	-	TRBJ1-5	TGCAGTGCTAGAGTACCGGGGGTAGAGCATTTT	CSARVPGVEHF
-	TRBV28	once	TRBJ2-5	TGTGCCAGCAGTTTTGTAGTTGAGGAGACCCAGTACTTC	CASSFVVEETQYF
-	TRBV14	-	TRBJ2-7	TGTGCCAGCAGCCAATACGGGGAAAACTACGAGCAGTACTTC	CASSQYGENYEQYF
-	TRBV5-1	-	TRBJ1-2	TGCGCCAGCAGCTTGGAGGGAGCCTATGGCTACACCTTC	CASSLEGAYGYTF
TRBD2	TRBV5-6	-	TRBJ2-5	TGTGCCAGCAGCTTGGGTAGCGGGGGTACCCACCAAGAGACCCAGTACTTC	CASSLGSGGTHQETQYF
-	TRBV11-3	-	TRBJ1-2	TGTGGCTACGGGGGTTTGCAGATTAACTATGGCTACACCTTC	CGYGGLQINYGYTF
-	TRBV7-2	-	TRBJ2-1	TGTGCCAGCAGCCCGCGGACAGCGAACAATGAGCAGTTCTTC	CASSPRTANNEQFF
-	TRBV14	-	TRBJ2-7	TGTGCCAGCAGCCCCCACCTCTTTCAGGGTCCGAAAAGCTCCTACGAGCAGTACTTC	CASSPHLFQGPKSSYEQYF
-	TRBV2	-	TRBJ2-3	TGTGCCAGCAGGGAACTAGTTAGCGATACGCAGTATTTT	CASRELVSDTQYF
-	TRBV6-5	-	TRBJ1-6	TGTGCCAGCAGTTACTCGAGAGGCGGCTCACCCCTCCACTTT	CASSYSRGGSPLHF
TRBD2	TRBV11-2	-	TRBJ2-7	TGTGCCAGCAGCTTAGTAACCAGCGGGAGTGCAGGCAGGGAGCAGTACTTC	CASSLVTSGSAGREQYF
-	TRBV30	-	TRBJ1-3	TGTGCCTGGAGGTTAGACAGCCACTCTGGAAACACCATATATTTT	CAWRLDSHSGNTIYF
TRBD1	TRBV11-2	-	TRBJ2-3	TGTGCCAGCAGCGCCTACAGGGGTTCGGGCACAGATACGCAGTATTTT	CASSAYRGSGTDTQYF
-	TRBV4-3	-	TRBJ1-4	TGCGCCAGCAGCCAGAACAGGGCAACTAATGAAAAACTGTTTTTT	CASSQNRATNEKLFF
TRBD1	TRBV30	-	TRBJ1-2	TGTGCCTGGAGGGGACCGGGACAGGCGTATGGCTACACCTTC	CAWRGPGQAYGYTF
-	TRBV10-2	-	TRBJ2-2	TGCGCCAGCAGTAAGGGGCAGTCCACCGGGGAGCTGTTTTTT	CASSKGQSTGELFF
TRBD1	TRBV2	once	TRBJ2-7	TGTGCCAGCAGTGTCGGTGGCCAGGGGGTGAGGAACGAGCAGTACTTC	CASSVGGQGVRNEQYF
-	TRBV5-4	once	TRBJ1-1	TGTGCCAGCAGCTTGGAGGTATTAGCTACTGAAGCTTTCTTT	CASSLEVLATEAFF
-	TRBV10-2	once	TRBJ2-7	TGCGCCAGCAGGCAGGGTATGGACGAGCAGTACTTC	CASRQGMDEQYF
-	TRBV25-1	-	TRBJ1-2	TGTGCCAGCAGTTTAGGGGCATTATCGGGTGGCTACACCTTC	CASSLGALSGGYTF
TRBD2	TRBV28	-	TRBJ2-5	TGTGCCAGCAGTTTACTCGGACTAGCGGGAGCAGAGACCCAGTACTTC	CASSLLGLAGAETQYF
-	TRBV7-2	-	TRBJ1-5	TGTGCCAGCAGCTTAGCGACTTCTGCGACGCAGCCCCAGCATTTT	CASSLATSATQPQHF
-	TRBV7-2	-	TRBJ2-3	TGTGCCAGCAGCACCACTGGGCCTAATACGCAGTATTTT	CASSTTGPNTQYF
-	TRBV29-1	-	TRBJ2-6	TGCAGCGTTGACCGCTCTGGGGCCAACGTCCTGACTTTC	CSVDRSGANVLTF
-	TRBV24-1	-	TRBJ2-7	TGTGCCGTCAAGGCAGGGGGGATCTACGAGCAGTACTTC	CAVKAGGIYEQYF
TRBD1	TRBV5-1	-	TRBJ1-2	TGCGCCAGCAGAGTCCCAGGGGGCGCCTATGGCTACACCTTC	CASRVPGGAYGYTF
-	TRBV3-1/TRBV3-2	-	TRBJ2-2	TGTGCCAGCAGCCTTTACGGGGATAGCACCGGGGAGCTGTTTTTT	CASSLYGDSTGELFF
TRBD1	TRBV6-5	medium-sized	TRBJ2-7	TGTGCCAGCAGATCGCCGGGACAGACGGCCTACGAGCAGTACTTC	CASRSPGQTAYEQYF
TRBD2	TRBV4-3	-	TRBJ2-3	TGCGCCAGCAGTCGGACTAGCGGGGCGGGAGATACGCAGTATTTT	CASSRTSGAGDTQYF
TRBD1	TRBV6-4	once	TRBJ1-2	TGTGCCAGCAGTGAGACAAGACAGGGGAACTATGGCTACACCTTC	CASSETRQGNYGYTF
TRBD1	TRBV19	medium-sized	TRBJ1-5	TGTGCCAGTAGTACACTCGACAGGGTAAGCAGCAATCAGCCCCAGCATTTT	CASSTLDRVSSNQPQHF
-	TRBV28	-	TRBJ2-7	TGTGCTACCCTGCCCAGGGGCGCTCCGAACTACGAGCAGTACTTC	CATLPRGAPNYEQYF
TRBD1	TRBV28	-	TRBJ2-5	TGTGCCAGCAGTCGGGTCCAACCTGACAGGGCCCAAGAGACCCAGTACTTC	CASSRVQPDRAQETQYF